This T cell receptor (beta chain) was retrieved from a study of blood T cell repertoires in COVID-19. Study background: Material from acute and convalescent COVID-19 was sourced from the United States, Italy and Spain. Sources were T cells, B-cell-depleted T cells, or PBMCs; the material itself was cDNA or gDNA.

Per the original data handling: By means of reference gene primer amplification, nucleated cell counts were estimated. Repertoires were generated with immunoSEQ multiplex PCR, while TCRdb's copy carries only in-frame clones and drops some. V, J and clone size were drawn from that table, and D and trimming were deduced from the DNA. The table records about 14,000 clones, roughly 80% of them present only once. The germline V gene encodes CDR1 SQVTM and CDR2 ANQGSEA. The V and J ends lost 6 bases and 6 bases, in that order; junction bases with no gene match: 4. This CDR3 has 12 residues. Material: peripheral blood. The sequence was obtained from a human donor in a cohort sampled during active COVID-19. V usage is TRBV29-1 and J usage is TRBJ1-2; 10 nucleotides agree with TRBD1. The CDR3, as DNA: TGCAGCGTGCGACAGGGGGCGCATGGCTACACCTTC. It encodes CSVRQGAHGYTF.